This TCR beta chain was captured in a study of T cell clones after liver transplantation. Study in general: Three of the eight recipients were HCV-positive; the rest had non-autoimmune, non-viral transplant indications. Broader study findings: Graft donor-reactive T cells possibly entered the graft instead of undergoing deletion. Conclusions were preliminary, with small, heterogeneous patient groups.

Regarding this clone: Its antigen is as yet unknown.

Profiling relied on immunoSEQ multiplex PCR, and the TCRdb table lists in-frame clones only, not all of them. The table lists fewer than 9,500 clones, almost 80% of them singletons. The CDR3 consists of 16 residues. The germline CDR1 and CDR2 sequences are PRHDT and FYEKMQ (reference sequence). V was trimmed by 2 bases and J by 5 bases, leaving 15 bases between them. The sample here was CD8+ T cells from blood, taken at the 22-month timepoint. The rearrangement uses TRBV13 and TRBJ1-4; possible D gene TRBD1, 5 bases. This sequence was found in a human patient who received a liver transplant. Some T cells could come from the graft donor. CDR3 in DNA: TGTGCCAGCAGCTTATCAGGAAAAGGGGCGAATGAAAAACTGTTTTTT. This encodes CASSLSGKGANEKLFF. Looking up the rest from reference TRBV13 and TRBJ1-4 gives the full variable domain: AAGVIQSPRHLIKEKRETATLKCYPIPRHDTVYWYQQGPGQDPQFLISFYEKMQSDKGSIPDRFSAQQFSDYHSELNMSSLELGDSALYFCASSLSGKGANEKLFFGSGTQLSVL.